The subject of this entry is one T cell receptor (beta chain). The target antigen is unknown. Data came from immunoSEQ multiplex PCR; TCRdb stores just in-frame clones and leaves some out. Altogether roughly 41,000 clones are present, more than 85% being singletons, with the ten largest covering 2% to 3%. This sample was taken from a study of OX40 agonist ivuxolimab in advanced cancers. General study findings and limits: In CD8+ T cells, expanded clones were on average more numerous than in CD4+. Clonal expansion by week 6 occurred in CD4+ and CD8+ blood T cells (at 0.1 to 3.0 mg/kg).

The source of this sequence is an adult with an advanced solid tumor such as melanoma, head and neck, liver or kidney cancer. The source material was CD4+ or CD8+ T cells sorted from blood, sampled in a trial of the OX40 agonist ivuxolimab.

CDR3 in DNA: TGCGCCAGCAGCTTGGTCGCAGGGGGCTCCAATGAGCAGTTCTTC. Amino acid sequence: CASSLVAGGSNEQFF. The chain recombines TRBV5-1 with TRBJ2-1; 8 bases are a match to TRBD1. This CDR3 contains 15 residues. J lost 6 bases, V lost 0 bases, and 5 bases had no gene match. Per the germline V gene, CDR1 is SGHRS and CDR2 is YFSETQ.